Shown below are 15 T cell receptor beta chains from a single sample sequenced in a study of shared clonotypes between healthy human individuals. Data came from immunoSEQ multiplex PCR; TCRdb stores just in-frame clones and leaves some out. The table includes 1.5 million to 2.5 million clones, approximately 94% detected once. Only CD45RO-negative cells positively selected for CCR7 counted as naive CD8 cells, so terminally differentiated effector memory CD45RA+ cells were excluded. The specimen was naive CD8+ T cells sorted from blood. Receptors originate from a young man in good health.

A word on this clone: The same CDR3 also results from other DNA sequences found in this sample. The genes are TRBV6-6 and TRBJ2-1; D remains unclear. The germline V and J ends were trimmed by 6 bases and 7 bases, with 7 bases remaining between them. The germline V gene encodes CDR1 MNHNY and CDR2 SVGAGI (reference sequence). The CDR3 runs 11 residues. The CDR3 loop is CASSVGNEQFF. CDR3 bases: TGTGCCAGCAGCGTAGGTAATGAGCAGTTCTTC.

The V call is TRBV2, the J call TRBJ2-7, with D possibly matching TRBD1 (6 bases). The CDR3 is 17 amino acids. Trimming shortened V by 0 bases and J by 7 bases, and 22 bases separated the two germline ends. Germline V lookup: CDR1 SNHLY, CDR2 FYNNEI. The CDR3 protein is CASSEAVSRTAAREQYF. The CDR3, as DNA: TGTGCCAGCAGTGAAGCGGTATCCAGGACAGCCGCTAGAGAGCAGTACTTC.

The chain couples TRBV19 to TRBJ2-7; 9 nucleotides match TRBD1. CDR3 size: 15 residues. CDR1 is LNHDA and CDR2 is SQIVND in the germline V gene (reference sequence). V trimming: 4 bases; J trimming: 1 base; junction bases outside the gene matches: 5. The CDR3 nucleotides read TGTGCCAGTAGTACGCCGGGACAGGGATCCTACGAGCAGTACTTC. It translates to CASSTPGQGSYEQYF.

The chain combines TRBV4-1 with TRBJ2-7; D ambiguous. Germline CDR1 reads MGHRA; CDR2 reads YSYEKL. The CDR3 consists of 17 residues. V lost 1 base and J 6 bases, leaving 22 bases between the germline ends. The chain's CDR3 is CASSQVPPGSIGSEQYF. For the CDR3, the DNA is TGCGCCAGCAGCCAAGTCCCGCCAGGATCCATCGGTTCCGAGCAGTACTTC.

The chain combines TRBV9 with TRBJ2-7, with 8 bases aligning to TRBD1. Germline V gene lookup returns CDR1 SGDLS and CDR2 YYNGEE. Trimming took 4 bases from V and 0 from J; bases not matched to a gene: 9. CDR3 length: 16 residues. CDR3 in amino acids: CASSRPGTGNSYEQYF. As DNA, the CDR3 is TGTGCCAGCAGCAGACCCGGGACAGGTAACTCCTACGAGCAGTACTTC.

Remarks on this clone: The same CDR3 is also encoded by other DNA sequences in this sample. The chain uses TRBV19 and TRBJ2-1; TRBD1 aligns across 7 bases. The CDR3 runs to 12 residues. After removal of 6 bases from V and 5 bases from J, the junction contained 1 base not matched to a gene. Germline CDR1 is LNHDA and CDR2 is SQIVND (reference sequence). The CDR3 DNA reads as TGTGCCAGTAGGACAGGGAACAATGAGCAGTTCTTC. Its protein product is CASRTGNNEQFF.

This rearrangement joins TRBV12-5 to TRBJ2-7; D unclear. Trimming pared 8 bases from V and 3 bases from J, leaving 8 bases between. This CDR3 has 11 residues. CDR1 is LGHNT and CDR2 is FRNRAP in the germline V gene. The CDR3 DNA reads TGTGCTAGTTCCCTGGGCTACGAGCAGTACTTC. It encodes CASSLGYEQYF.

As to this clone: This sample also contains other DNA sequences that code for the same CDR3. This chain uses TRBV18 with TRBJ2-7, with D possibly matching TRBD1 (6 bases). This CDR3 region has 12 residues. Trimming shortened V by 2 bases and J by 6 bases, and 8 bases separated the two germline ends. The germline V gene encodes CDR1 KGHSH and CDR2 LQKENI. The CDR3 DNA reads TGTGCCAGCTCACCAGGGGGCGCCGAGCAGTACTTC. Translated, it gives CASSPGGAEQYF.

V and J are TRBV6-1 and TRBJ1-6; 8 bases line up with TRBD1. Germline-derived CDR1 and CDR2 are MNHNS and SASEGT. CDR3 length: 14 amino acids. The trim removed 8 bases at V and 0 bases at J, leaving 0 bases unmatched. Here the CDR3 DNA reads TGTGCCAGCGGACAGGGCTCCTATAATTCACCCCTCCACTTT. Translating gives CASGQGSYNSPLHF.

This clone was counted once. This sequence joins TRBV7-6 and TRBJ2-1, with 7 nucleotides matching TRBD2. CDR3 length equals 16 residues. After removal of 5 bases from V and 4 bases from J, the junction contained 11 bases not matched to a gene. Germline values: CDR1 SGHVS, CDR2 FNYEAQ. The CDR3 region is CASSPPSSGAYNEQFF. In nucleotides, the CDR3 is TGTGCCAGCAGCCCACCTTCTAGCGGAGCTTACAATGAGCAGTTCTTC.

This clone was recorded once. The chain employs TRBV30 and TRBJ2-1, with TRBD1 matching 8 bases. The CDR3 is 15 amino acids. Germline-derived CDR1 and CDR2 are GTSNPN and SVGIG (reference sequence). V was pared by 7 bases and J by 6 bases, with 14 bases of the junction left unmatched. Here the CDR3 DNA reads TGTGCCTTGGACAGGGTGGGCGCCTTTGGCAATGAGCAGTTCTTC. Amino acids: CALDRVGAFGNEQFF.

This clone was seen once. DNA for the CDR3: TGTGCCAGCAGTTATGGGCAGATTATATTTTCACCCCTCCACTTT. Its translation is CASSYGQIIFSPLHF. The chain has TRBV6-5 and TRBJ1-6; no reliable D call. CDR1 MNHEY and CDR2 SVGAGI come from the germline V gene. V was trimmed by 3 bases and J by 9 bases, leaving 15 bases between them. This CDR3 is 15 amino acids long.

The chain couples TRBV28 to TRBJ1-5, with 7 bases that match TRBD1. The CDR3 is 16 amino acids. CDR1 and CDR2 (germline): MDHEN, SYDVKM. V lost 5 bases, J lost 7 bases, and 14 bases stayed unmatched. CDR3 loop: CASSPGYRGIRQPQHF. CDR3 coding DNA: TGTGCCAGCAGTCCTGGTTACAGGGGAATTCGACAGCCCCAGCATTTT. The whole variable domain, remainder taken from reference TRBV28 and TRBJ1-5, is DVKVTQSSRYLVKRTGEKVFLECVQDMDHENMFWYRQDPGLGLRLIYFSYDVKMKEKGDIPEGYSVSREKKERFSLILESASTNQTSMYLCASSPGYRGIRQPQHFGDGTRLSIL.

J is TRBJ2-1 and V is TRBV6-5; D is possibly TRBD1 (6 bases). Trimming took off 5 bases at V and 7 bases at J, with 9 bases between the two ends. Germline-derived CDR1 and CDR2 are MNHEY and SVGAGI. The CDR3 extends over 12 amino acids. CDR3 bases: TGTGCCAGCAGTGAAGGGGGAAATGAGCAGTTCTTC. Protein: CASSEGGNEQFF.

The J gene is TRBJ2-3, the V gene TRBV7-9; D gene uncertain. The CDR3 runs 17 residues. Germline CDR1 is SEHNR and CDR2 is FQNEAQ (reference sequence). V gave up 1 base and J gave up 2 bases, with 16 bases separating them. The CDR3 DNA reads TGTGCCAGCAGCTTAGTACCCAAGGCAGAGCACACAGATACGCAGTATTTT. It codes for CASSLVPKAEHTDTQYF.